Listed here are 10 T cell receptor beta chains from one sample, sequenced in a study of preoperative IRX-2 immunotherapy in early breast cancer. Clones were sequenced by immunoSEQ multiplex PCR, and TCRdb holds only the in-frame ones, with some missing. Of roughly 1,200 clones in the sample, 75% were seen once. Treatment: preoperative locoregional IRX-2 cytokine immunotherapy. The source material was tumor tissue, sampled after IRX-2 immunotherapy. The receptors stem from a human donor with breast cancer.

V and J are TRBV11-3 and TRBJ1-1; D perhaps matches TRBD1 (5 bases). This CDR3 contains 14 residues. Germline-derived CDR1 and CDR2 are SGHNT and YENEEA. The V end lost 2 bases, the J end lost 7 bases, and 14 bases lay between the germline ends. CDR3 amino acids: CASSLSGAIYEAFF. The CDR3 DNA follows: TGTGCCAGCAGCTTAAGCGGGGCGATATATGAAGCTTTCTTT.

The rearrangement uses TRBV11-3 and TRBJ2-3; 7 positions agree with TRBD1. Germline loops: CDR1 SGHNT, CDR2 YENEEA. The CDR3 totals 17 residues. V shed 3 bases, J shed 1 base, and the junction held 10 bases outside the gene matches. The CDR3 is CASSLVEGAWGTDTQYF. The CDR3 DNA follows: TGTGCCAGCAGCTTGGTCGAGGGGGCTTGGGGCACAGATACGCAGTATTTT.

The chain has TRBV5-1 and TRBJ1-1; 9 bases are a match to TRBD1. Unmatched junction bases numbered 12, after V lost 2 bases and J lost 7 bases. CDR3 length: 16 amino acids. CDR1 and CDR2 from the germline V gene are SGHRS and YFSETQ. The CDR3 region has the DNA TGCGCCAGCAGCTTTGTGTTTGCCACAGGGGGCGGTGAAGCTTTCTTT. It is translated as CASSFVFATGGGEAFF.

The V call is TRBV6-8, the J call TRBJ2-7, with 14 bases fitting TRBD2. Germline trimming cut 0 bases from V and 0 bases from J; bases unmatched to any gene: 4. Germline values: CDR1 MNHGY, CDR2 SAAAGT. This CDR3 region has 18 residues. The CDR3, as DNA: TGTGCCAGCAGTTACTCGAGACTAGCGGGAGGGAGCTCCTACGAGCAGTACTTC. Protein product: CASSYSRLAGGSSYEQYF.

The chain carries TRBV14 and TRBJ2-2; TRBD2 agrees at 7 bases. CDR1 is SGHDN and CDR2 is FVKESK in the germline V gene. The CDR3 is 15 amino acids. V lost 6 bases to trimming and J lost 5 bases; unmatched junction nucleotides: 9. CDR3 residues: CASSRGGGVTGELFF. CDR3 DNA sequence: TGTGCCAGCAGTCGTGGCGGGGGAGTTACCGGGGAGCTGTTTTTT. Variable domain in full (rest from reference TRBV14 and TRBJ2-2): EAGVTQFPSHSVIEKGQTVTLRCDPISGHDNLYWYRRVMGKEIKFLLHFVKESKQDESGMPNNRFLAERTGGTYSTLKVQPAELEDSGVYFCASSRGGGVTGELFFGEGSRLTVL.

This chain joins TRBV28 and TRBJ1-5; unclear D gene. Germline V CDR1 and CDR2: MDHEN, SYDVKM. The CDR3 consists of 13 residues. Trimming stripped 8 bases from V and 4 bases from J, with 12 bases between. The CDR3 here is CASRLGTNQPQHF. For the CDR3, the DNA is TGTGCCAGCCGTCTCGGAACGAATCAGCCCCAGCATTTT.

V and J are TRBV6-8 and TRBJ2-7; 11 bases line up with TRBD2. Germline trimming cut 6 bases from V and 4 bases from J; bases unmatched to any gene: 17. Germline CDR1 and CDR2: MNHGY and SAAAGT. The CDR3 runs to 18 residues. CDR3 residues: CASSRAILPTSGVYEQYF. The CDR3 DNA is TGTGCCAGCAGCCGCGCCATACTACCGACTAGCGGGGTATACGAGCAGTACTTC.

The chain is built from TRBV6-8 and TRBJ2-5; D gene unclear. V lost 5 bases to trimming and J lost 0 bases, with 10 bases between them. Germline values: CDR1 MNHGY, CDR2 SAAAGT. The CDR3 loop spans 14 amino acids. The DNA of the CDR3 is TGTGCCAGCAGTCCTTGGGCGTACCAAGAGACCCAGTACTTC. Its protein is CASSPWAYQETQYF.

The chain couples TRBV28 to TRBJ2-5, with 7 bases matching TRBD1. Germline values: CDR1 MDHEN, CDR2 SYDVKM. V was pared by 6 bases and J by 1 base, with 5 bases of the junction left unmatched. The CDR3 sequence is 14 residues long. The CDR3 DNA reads TGTGCCAGCAGCCGGGGACAGACCCAAGAGACCCAGTACTTC. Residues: CASSRGQTQETQYF.

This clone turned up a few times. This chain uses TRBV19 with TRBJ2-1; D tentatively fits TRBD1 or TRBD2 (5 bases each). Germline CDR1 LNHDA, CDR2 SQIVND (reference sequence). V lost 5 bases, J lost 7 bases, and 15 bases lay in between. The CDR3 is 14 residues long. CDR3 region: CASSPPGAPNEQFF. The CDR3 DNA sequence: TGTGCCAGTAGTCCTCCCGGGGCGCCGAATGAGCAGTTCTTC.